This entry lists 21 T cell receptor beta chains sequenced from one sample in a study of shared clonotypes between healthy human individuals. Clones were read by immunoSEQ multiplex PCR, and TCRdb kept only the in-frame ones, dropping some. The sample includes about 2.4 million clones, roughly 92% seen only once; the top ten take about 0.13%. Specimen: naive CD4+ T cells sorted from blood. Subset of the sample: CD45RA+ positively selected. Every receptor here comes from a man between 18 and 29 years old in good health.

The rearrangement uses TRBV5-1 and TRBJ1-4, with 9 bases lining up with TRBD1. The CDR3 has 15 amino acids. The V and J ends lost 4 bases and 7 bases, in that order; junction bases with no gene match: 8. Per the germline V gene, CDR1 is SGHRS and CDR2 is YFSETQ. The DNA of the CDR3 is TGCGCCAGCAGCCAAGCAGGACAGGGGCTTGAAAAACTGTTTTTT. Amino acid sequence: CASSQAGQGLEKLFF.

CDR3 nucleotides: TGCGCCAGCAGCCCCCAGACAACGCTTAATGAAAAACTGTTTTTT. Translating gives CASSPQTTLNEKLFF. The rearrangement joins TRBV4-1 to TRBJ1-4; no definite D call. The CDR3 runs 15 residues. With 4 bases removed from V and 4 bases from J, the gap between germline ends came to 13 bases. CDR1 is MGHRA, CDR2 YSYEKL, per germline.

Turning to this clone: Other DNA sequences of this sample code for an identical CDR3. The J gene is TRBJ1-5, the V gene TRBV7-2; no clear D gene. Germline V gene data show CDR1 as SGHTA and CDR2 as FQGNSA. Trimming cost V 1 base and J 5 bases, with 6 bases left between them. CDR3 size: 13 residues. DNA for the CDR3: TGTGCCAGCAGCTTAGTTAGTGATCAGCCCCAGCATTTT. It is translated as CASSLVSDQPQHF.

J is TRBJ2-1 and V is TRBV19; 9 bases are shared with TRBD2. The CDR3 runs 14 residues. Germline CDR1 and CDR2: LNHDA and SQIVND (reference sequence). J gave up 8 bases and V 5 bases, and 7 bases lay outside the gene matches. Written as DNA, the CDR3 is TGTGCCAGTAGTTCCCTAGCGGGATTCTATGAGCAGTTCTTC. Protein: CASSSLAGFYEQFF.

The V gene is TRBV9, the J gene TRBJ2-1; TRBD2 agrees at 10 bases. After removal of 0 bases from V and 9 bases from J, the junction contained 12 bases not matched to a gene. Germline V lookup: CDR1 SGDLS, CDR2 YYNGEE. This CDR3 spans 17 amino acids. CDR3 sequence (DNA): TGTGCCAGCAGCGTAGCGCCTAGCGGGAGTGGAACGGTTGAGCAGTTCTTC. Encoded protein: CASSVAPSGSGTVEQFF.

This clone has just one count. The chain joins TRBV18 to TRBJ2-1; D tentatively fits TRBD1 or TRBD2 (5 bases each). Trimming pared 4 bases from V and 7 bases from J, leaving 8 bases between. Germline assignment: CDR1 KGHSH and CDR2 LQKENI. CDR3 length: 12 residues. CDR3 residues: CASSRGLNEQFF. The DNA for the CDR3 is TGTGCCAGCTCACGGGGGTTGAATGAGCAGTTCTTC.

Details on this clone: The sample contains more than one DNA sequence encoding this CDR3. The CDR3 nucleotides read TGTGCCAGTAGTATCAACAGGGGCGAGACCCAGTACTTC. Its protein is CASSINRGETQYF. The V gene is TRBV19, the J gene TRBJ2-5; 7 bases match TRBD1. With 3 bases clipped from V and 5 bases from J, the junction kept 3 bases outside the gene matches. Germline CDR1 LNHDA, CDR2 SQIVND (reference sequence). This CDR3 has 13 residues.

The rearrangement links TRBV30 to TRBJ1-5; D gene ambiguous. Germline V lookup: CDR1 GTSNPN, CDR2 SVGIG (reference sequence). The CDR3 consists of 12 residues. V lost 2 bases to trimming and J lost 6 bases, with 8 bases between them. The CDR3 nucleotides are TGTGCCTGGAGTATGGGAGGTCAGCCCCAGCATTTT. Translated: CAWSMGGQPQHF. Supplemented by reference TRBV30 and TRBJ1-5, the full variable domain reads SQTIHQWPATLVQPVGSPLSLECTVEGTSNPNLYWYRQAAGRGLQLLFYSVGIGQISSEVPQNLSASRPQDRQFILSSKKLLLSDSGFYLCAWSMGGQPQHFGDGTRLSIL.

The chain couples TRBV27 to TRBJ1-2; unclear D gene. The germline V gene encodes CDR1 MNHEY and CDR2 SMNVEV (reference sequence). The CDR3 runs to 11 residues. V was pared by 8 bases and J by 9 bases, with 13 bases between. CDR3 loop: CASGSLSRYTF. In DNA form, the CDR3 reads TGTGCCAGCGGGTCTCTTTCTCGCTACACCTTC.

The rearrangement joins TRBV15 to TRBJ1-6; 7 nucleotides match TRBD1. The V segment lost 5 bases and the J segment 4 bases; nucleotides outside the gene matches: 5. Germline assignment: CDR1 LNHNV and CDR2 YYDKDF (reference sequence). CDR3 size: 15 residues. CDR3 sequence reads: CATSSRQGYNSPLHF. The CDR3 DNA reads TGTGCCACCAGCTCTCGACAGGGATATAATTCACCCCTCCACTTT. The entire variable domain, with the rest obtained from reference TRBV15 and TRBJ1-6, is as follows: DAMVIQNPRYQVTQFGKPVTLSCSQTLNHNVMYWYQQKSSQAPKLLFHYYDKDFNNEADTPDNFQSRRPNTSFCFLDIRSPGLGDTAMYLCATSSRQGYNSPLHFGNGTRLTVT.

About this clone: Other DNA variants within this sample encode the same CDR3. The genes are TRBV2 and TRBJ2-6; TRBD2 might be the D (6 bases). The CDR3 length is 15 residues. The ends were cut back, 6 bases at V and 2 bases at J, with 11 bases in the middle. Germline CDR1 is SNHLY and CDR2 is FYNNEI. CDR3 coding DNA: TGTGCCAGCAGCGAGGAGGGTACTGGGGCCAACGTCCTGACTTTC. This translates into CASSEEGTGANVLTF.

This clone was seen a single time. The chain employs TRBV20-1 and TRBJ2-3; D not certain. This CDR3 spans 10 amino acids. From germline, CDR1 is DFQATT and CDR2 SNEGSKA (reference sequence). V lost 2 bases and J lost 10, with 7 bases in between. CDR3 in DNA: TGCAGTGCTAGAAGGGAAGCGCAGTATTTT. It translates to CSARREAQYF.

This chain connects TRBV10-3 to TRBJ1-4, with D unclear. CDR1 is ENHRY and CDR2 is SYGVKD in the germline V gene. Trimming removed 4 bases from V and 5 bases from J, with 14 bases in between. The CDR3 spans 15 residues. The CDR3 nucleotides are TGTGCCATCAGTGTTTCGGCGGCCGAGAATGAAAAACTGTTTTTT. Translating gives CAISVSAAENEKLFF.

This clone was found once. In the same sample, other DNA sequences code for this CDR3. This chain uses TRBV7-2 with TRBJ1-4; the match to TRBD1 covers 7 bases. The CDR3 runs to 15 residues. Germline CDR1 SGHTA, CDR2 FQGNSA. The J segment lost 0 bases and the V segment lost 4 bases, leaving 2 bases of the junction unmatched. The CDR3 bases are TGTGCCAGCAGCTCGCAGGGGGCAACTAATGAAAAACTGTTTTTT. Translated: CASSSQGATNEKLFF. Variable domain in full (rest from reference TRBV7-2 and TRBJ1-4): GAGVSQSPSNKVTEKGKDVELRCDPISGHTALYWYRQSLGQGLEFLIYFQGNSAPDKSGLPSDRFSAERTGGSVSTLTIQRTQQEDSAVYLCASSSQGATNEKLFFGSGTQLSVL.

CDR3 loop: CASTVTENYGYTF. The CDR3 DNA is TGTGCCAGCACCGTGACAGAAAACTATGGCTACACCTTC. The chain employs TRBV2 and TRBJ1-2; D is perhaps TRBD1 (5 bases). The CDR3 is 13 amino acids. V lost 7 bases and J lost 2, with 11 bases in between. The V gene's germline CDR1 is SNHLY and CDR2 FYNNEI.

This CDR3 is CASSSAGTLTQETQYF. The CDR3 DNA reads TGTGCCAGCAGCTCTGCCGGGACCCTAACACAAGAGACCCAGTACTTC. The chain carries TRBV7-2 and TRBJ2-5; D may match TRBD1 or TRBD2 (5 bases each). CDR1 is SGHTA, CDR2 FQGNSA, per germline. V lost 4 bases, J lost 2 bases, and 17 bases lay in between. This CDR3 has 16 amino acids.

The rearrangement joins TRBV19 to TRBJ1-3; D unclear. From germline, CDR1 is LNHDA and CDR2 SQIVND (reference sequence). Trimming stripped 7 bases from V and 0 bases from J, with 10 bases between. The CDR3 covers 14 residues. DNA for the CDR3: TGTGCCAGTACAGAGCGGATCTCTGGAAACACCATATATTTT. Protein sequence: CASTERISGNTIYF. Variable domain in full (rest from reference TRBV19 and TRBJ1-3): DGGITQSPKYLFRKEGQNVTLSCEQNLNHDAMYWYRQDPGQGLRLIYYSQIVNDFQKGDIAEGYSVSREKKESFPLTVTSAQKNPTAFYLCASTERISGNTIYFGEGSWLTVV.

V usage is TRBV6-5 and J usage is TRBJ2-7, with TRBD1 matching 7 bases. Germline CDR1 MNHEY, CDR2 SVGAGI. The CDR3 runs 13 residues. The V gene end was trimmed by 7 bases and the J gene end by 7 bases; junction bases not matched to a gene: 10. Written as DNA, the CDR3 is TGTGCCAGCATTCGGCTTCCAGGGGGAGAGCAGTACTTC. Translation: CASIRLPGGEQYF.

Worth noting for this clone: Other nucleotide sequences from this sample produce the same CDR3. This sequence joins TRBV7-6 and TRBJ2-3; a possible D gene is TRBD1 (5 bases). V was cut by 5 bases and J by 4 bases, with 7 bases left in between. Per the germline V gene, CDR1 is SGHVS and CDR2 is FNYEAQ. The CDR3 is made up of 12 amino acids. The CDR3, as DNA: TGTGCCAGCAGCCTAGGGGCAGATACGCAGTATTTT. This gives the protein CASSLGADTQYF.

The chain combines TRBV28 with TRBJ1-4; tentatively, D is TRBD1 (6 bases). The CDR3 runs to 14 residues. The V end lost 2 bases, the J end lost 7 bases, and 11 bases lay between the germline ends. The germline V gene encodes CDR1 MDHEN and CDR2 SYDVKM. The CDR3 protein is CASSLRAGVEKLFF. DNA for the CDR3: TGTGCCAGCAGTTTACGGGCAGGGGTTGAAAAACTGTTTTTT.

CDR3 nucleotide sequence: TGCGCCAGCAGCCAAGATTCAACGGCGTACACCGGGGAGCTGTTTTTT. Translated, it gives CASSQDSTAYTGELFF. V gene TRBV4-1 combines with J gene TRBJ2-2; D not resolved. Germline V gene lookup returns CDR1 MGHRA and CDR2 YSYEKL. The CDR3 length is 16 residues. V was clipped by 0 bases and J by 3 bases, with 11 bases between them.